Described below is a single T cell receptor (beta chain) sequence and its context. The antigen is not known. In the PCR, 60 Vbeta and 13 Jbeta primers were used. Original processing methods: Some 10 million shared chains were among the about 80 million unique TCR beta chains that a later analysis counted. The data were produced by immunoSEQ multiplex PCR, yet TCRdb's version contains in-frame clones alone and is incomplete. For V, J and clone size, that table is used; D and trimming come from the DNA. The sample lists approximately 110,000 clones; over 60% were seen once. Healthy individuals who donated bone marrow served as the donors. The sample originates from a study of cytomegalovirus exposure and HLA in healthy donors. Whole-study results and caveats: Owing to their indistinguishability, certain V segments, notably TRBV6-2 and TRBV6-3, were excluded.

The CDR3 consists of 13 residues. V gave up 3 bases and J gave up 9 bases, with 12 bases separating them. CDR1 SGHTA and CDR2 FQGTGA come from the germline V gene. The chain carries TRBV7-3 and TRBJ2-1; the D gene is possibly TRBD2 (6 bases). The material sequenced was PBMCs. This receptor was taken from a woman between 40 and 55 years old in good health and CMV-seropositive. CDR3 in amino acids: CASSFGTESEQFF. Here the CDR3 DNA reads TGTGCCAGCAGCTTCGGGACTGAAAGTGAGCAGTTCTTC.